Sequencing of this TCR beta chain was carried out in a study of blood T cell repertoires in COVID-19. Study details: The study drew acute and convalescent COVID-19 samples from the United States, Italy and Spain. Nucleic acid was either cDNA or gDNA, and it came from T cells, B-cell-depleted T cells, or PBMCs.

V was clipped by 1 base and J by 4 bases, with 10 bases between them. Germline V lookup: CDR1 SQVTM, CDR2 ANQGSEA. The CDR3 loop spans 13 amino acids. The authors' processing: Quantification of nucleated cells was approximated via reference gene primer amplification. The assay was immunoSEQ multiplex PCR, and TCRdb's table has in-frame clones only and misses some. V, J and clone size reflect that table, while D and trimming were determined from the DNA. The sample lists roughly 200,000 clones; around 86% were seen once. The source material was peripheral blood. This clonotype originated in a man aged 35 to 55 with acute or convalescent COVID-19. The chain is built from TRBV29-1 and TRBJ1-1; maybe TRBD1 (5 bases). This CDR3 reads CSVEGGGVTEAFF. The CDR3 bases are TGCAGCGTTGAAGGGGGGGGAGTCACTGAAGCTTTCTTT. The full variable domain, its missing parts supplied by reference TRBV29-1 and TRBJ1-1, is SAVISQKPSRDICQRGTSLTIQCQVDSQVTMMFWYRQQPGQSLTLIATANQGSEATYESGFVIDKFPISRPNLTFSTLTVSNMSPEDSSIYLCSVEGGGVTEAFFGQGTRLTVV.